Detailed here is one TCR beta chain. Original methodology: Scientists estimated how many nucleated cells there were by amplifying reference gene primers. Sequencing was performed with immunoSEQ multiplex PCR; in TCRdb, only in-frame clones are kept and a portion is missing. The V and J calls and the clone size are those of that table, but D and trimming were determined from the DNA. The sample includes under 65,000 clones, approximately 90% of them seen just once. This record belongs to a study of blood T cell repertoires in COVID-19. For the study at large: Acute and convalescent COVID-19 samples came from the United States, Italy and Spain. Nucleic acid was either cDNA or gDNA, and it came from T cells, B-cell-depleted T cells, or PBMCs.

The CDR3 totals 14 residues. The germline V gene encodes CDR1 MNHEY and CDR2 SMNVEV (reference sequence). The V gene lost 0 bases and the J gene lost 6 bases, with 12 bases spanning the gap. The TCR was taken from a man aged 60 to 75 with acute or convalescent COVID-19. Input material: peripheral blood. The chain couples TRBV27 to TRBJ2-7; a weak D match, TRBD1 (6 bases). The CDR3 DNA sequence: TGTGCCAGCAGTTTATCGAAACAGGGTGGCGAGCAGTACTTC. It is translated as CASSLSKQGGEQYF.